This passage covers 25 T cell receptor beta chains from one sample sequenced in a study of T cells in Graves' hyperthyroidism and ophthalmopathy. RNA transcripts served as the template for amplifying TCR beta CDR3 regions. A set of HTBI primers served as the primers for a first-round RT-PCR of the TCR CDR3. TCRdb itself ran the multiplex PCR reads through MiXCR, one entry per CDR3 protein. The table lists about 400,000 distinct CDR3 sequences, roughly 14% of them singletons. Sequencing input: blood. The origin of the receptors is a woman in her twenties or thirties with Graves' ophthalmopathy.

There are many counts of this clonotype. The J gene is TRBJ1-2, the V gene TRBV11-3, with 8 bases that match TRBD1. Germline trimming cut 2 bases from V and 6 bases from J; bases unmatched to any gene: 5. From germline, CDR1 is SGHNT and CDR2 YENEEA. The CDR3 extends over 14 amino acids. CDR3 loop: CASSLMAGGDGYTF. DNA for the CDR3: TGTGCCAGCAGCTTAATGGCAGGGGGCGATGGCTACACCTTC.

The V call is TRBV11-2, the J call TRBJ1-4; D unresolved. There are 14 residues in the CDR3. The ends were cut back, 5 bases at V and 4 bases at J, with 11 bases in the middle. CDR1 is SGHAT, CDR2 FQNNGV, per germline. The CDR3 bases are TGTGCCAGCAGCCCACGGTGGGGTAATGAAAAACTGTTTTTT. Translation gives CASSPRWGNEKLFF.

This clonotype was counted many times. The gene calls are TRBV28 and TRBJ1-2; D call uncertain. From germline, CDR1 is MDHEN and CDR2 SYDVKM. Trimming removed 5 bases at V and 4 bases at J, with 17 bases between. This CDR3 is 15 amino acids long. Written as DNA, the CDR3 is TGTGCCAGCAGTGAAGGAACGGGGATCGGCTATGGCTACACCTTC. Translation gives CASSEGTGIGYGYTF.

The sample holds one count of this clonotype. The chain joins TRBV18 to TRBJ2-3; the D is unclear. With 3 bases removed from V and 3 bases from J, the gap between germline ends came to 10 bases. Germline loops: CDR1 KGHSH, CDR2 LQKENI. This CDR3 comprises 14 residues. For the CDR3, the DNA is TGTGCCAGCTCACCCCTTCCTAGGACAGATACGCAGTATTTT. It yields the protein CASSPLPRTDTQYF.

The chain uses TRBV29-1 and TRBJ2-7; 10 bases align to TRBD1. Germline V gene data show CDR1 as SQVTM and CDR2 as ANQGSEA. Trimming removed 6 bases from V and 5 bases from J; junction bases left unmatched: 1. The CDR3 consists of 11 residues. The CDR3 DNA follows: TGCAGCGTCGGGACAGGGGACGAGCAGTACTTC. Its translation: CSVGTGDEQYF.

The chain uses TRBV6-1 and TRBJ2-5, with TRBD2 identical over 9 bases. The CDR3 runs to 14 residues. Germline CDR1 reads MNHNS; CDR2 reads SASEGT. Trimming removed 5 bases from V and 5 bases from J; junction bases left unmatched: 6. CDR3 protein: CASSSAGGRETQYF. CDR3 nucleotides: TGTGCCAGCAGTTCAGCGGGGGGTAGGGAGACCCAGTACTTC.

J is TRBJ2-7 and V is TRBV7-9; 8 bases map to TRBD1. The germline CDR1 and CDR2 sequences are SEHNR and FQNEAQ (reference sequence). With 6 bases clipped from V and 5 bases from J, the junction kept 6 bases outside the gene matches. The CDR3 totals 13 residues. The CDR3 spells CASRLTGADEQYF. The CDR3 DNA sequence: TGTGCCAGCAGATTGACAGGGGCCGACGAGCAGTACTTC.

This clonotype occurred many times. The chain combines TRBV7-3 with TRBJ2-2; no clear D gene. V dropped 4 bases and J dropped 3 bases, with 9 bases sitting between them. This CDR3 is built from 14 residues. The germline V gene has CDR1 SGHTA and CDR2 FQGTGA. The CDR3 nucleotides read TGTGCCAGCAGCTATAGTAGCCACACCGGGGAGCTGTTTTTT. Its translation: CASSYSSHTGELFF.

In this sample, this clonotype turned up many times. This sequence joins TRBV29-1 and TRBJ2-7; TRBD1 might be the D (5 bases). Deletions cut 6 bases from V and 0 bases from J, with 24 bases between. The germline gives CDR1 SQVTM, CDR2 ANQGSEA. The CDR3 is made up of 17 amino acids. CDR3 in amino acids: CSVPDPDTRKSSYEQYF. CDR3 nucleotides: TGCAGCGTCCCCGACCCGGACACCCGGAAGAGCTCCTACGAGCAGTACTTC.

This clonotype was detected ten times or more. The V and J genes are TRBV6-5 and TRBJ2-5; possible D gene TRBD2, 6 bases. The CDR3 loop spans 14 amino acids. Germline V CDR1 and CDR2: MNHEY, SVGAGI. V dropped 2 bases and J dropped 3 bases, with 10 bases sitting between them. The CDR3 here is CASSYASGEETQYF. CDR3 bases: TGTGCCAGCAGTTACGCTTCGGGGGAAGAGACCCAGTACTTC.

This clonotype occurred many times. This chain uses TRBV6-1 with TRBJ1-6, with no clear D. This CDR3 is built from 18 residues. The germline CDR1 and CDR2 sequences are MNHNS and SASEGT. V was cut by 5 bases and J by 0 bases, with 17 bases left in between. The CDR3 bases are TGTGCCAGCAGTAGGAAAGGCCACTCGTCCTCCTATAATTCACCCCTCCACTTT. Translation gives CASSRKGHSSSYNSPLHF.

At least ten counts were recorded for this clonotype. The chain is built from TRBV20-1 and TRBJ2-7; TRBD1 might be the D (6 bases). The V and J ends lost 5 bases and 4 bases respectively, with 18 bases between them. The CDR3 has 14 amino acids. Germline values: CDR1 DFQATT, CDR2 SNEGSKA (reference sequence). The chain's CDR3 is CSAGPRGLGYEQYF. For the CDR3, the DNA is TGCAGTGCTGGCCCCAGGGGTCTCGGGTACGAGCAGTACTTC.

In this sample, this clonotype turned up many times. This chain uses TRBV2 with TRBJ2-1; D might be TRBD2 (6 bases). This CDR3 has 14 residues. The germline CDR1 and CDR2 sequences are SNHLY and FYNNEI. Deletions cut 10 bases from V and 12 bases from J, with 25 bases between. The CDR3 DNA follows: TGTGCCATTACGGGACCCCCACGGTGGGGGGTGCAGTTCTTC. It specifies CAITGPPRWGVQFF.

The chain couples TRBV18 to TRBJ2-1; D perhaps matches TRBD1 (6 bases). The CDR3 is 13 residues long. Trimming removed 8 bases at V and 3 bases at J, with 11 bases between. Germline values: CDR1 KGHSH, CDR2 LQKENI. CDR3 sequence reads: CASGQSGYNEQFF. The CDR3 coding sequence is TGTGCCAGCGGACAGTCGGGCTACAATGAGCAGTTCTTC. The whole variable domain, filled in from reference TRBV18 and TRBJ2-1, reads NAGVMQNPRHLVRRRGQEARLRCSPMKGHSHVYWYRQLPEEGLKFMVYLQKENIIDESGMPKERFSAEFPKEGPSILRIQQVVRGDSAAYFCASGQSGYNEQFFGPGTRLTVL.

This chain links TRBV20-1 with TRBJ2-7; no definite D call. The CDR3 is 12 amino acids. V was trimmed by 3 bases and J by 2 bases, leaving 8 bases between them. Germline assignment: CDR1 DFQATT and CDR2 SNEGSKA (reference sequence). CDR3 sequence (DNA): TGCAGTGCTAGTGACGGTGCCTACGAGCAGTACTTC. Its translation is CSASDGAYEQYF.

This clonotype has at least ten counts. CDR3 DNA: TGCAGTGCTAGAGCGACAGGGGGCAGGGTCACTGAAGCTTTCTTT. Amino acids: CSARATGGRVTEAFF. The chain is built from TRBV20-1 and TRBJ1-1; 10 nucleotides align to TRBD1. V was clipped by 1 base and J by 4 bases; unmatched bases: 6. This CDR3 region has 15 residues. From germline, CDR1 is DFQATT and CDR2 SNEGSKA (reference sequence).

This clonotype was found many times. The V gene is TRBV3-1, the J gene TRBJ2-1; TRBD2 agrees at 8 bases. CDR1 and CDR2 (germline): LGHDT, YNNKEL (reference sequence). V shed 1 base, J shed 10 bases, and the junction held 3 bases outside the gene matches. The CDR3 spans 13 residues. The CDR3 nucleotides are TGTGCCAGCAGCCAAGTAGCGGGAACAGAGCAGTTCTTC. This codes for CASSQVAGTEQFF.

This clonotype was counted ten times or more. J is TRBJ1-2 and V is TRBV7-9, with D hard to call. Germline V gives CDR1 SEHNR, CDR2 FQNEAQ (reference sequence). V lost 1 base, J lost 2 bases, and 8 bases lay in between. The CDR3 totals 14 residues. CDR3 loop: CASSLVLGNYGYTF. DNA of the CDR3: TGTGCCAGCAGCTTAGTTCTGGGGAACTATGGCTACACCTTC.

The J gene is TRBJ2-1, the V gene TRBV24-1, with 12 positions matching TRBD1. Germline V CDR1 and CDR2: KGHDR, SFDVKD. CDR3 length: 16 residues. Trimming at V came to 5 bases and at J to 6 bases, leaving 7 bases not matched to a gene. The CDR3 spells CATSAGTGGAFNEQFF. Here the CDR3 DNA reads TGTGCCACCAGTGCCGGGACAGGGGGCGCTTTCAATGAGCAGTTCTTC.

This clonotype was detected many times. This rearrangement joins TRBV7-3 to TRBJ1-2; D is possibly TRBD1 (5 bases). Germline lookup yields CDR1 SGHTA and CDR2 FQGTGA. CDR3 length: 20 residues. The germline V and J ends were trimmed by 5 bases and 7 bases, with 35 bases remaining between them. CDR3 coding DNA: TGTGCCAGCAGCCGCACCAAAGGGATCGAGGGACGCATCACATGGGGTGGCTACACCTTC. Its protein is CASSRTKGIEGRITWGGYTF.

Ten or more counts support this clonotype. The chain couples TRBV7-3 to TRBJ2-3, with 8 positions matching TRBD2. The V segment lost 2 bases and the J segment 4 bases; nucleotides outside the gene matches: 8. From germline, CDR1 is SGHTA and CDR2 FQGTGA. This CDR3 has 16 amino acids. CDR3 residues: CASSLGASGRADTQYF. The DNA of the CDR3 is TGTGCCAGCAGCTTAGGGGCTAGCGGGCGAGCAGATACGCAGTATTTT.

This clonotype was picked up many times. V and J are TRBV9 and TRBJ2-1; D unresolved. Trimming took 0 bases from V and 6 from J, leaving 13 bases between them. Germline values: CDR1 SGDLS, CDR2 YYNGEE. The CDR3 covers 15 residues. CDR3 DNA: TGTGCCAGCAGCGTAGCGCCTAGTTGGGGCAATGAGCAGTTCTTC. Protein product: CASSVAPSWGNEQFF.

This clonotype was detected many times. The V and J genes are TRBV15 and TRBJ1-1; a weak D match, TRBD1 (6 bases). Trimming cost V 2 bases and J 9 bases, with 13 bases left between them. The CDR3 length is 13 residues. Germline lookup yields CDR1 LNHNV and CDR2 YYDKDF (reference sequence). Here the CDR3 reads CATSRKLDRKAFF. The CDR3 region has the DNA TGTGCCACCAGCAGAAAGCTCGACAGGAAAGCTTTCTTT.

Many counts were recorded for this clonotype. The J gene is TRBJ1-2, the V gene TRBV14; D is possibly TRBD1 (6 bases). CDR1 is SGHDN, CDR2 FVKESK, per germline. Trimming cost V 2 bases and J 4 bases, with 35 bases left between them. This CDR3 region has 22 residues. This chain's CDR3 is CASSQQVSQQGGRVGDFYGYTF. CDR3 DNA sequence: TGTGCCAGCAGCCAACAGGTTTCTCAACAGGGTGGTCGCGTTGGGGATTTCTATGGCTACACCTTC.

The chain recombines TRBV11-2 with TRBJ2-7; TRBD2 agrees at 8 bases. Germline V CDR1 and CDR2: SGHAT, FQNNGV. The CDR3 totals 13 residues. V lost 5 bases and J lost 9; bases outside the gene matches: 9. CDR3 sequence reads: CASSPTRGGGQYF. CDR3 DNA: TGTGCCAGCAGCCCCACCCGGGGGGGAGGGCAGTACTTC.